This T cell receptor (beta chain) was captured in a study of blood T cell repertoires in COVID-19 (dated by TCRdb to 2018 to 2020). For the wider study: Samples covering the acute and convalescent phases of COVID-19 were provided by collaborators in the United States, Italy and Spain. The samples were drawn from the first 160 participants of the ongoing ImmuneRACE study and from 950 to 1,500 subjects provided by 6 global collaborators. The repertoires were made available in a free public database intended to serve as a resource for research on the immune response to SARS-CoV-2. Where available, HLA class I and class II types were taken from metadata supplied by the sample provider and were not determined by assay-based typing. The prospective study material was composed of cDNA or gDNA derived from T cells, B-cell-depleted T cells, or PBMCs. A de-identified subject ID, COVID-19 status, age in years and sex were almost always included in the sample metadata. The dataset comprised deeply sampled blood TCRbeta repertoires from subjects exposed to, actively infected with, or recovered from COVID-19.

Overall study results and their limits: How much clinical and demographic metadata was included differed by source and by participant, and the metadata was provided uncurated.

As concerns this clone: The antigen it recognizes is unknown. No base quality information exists; no much larger clone differs at one position.

Collaborating institutions collected whole blood in K2EDTA tubes following their own protocols. Collaborator samples were shipped for TCRbeta analysis as frozen whole blood, isolated PBMCs, or DNA extracted from either sample type. TCRbeta CDR3 regions were amplified from genomic DNA by means of the immunoSEQ Assay, a bias-controlled multiplex PCR. The study's own analysis went as follows. Within the assay, amplification of reference gene primers was used to estimate how many nucleated cells each sample contained. Sequence reads were collapsed and filtered to measure the absolute abundance of every unique TCRbeta CDR3 rearrangement. Productive Simpson clonality was computed per sample as the square root of Simpson's diversity index over productive rearrangements. TCRdb mirrors the immuneACCESS table, restricted to in-frame sequences. Some clones are absent from its copies; in checked studies, under half trace to an unresolved V gene, and the reason for the others is unknown. The V and J calls and clone size were taken over from that table, and D and trimming were inferred from the DNA. This sample holds under 85,000 clones; around 87% were observed only once. Of the sample, 5.3% falls within the top ten clones.

Sample: peripheral blood. This TCR derives from a man aged 50 to 60 with acute or convalescent COVID-19.

The CDR3 protein: CASSHGTGRSDTEAFF. The DNA sequence is as follows: TGCGCCAGCAGCCATGGGACAGGGCGGTCGGACACTGAAGCTTTCTTT. The rearrangement combines TRBV5-1 with TRBJ1-1; 9 bases in the middle match TRBD1. From V the trimming removes 4 bases and from J it removes 3 bases, while the gene matches leave 10 bases of the junction unaccounted for. Looking up the germline V gene yields CDR1 SGHRS and CDR2 YFSETQ. Including the terminal cysteine and phenylalanine, the CDR3 comprises 16 residues. Just the 48-base CDR3 DNA is kept, in frame starting at base 1.